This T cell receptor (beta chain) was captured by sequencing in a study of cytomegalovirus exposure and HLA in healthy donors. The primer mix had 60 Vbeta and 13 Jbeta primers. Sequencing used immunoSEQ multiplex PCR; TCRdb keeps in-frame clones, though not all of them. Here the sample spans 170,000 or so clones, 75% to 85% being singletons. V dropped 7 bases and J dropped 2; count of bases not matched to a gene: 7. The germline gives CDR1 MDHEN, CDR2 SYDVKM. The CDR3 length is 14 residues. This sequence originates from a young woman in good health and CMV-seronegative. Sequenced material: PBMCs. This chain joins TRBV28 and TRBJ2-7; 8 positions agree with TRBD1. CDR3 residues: CASTSGGLTYEQYF. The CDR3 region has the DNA TGTGCCAGCACTTCAGGGGGCTTAACCTACGAGCAGTACTTC.